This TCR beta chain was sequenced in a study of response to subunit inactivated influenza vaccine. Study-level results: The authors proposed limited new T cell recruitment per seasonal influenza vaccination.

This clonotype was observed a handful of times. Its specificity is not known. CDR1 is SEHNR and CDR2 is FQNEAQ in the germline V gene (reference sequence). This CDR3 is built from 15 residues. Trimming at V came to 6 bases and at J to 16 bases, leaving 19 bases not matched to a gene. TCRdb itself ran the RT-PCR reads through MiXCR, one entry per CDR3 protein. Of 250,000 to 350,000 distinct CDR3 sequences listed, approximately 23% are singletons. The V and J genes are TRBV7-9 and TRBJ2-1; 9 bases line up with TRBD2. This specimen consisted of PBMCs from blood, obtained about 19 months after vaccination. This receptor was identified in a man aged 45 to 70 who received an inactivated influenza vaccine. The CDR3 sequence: CASSAGTSSLLKGFF. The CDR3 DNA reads TGTGCCAGCAGTGCCGGGACTAGCTCCCTACTTAAAGGATTCTTC.